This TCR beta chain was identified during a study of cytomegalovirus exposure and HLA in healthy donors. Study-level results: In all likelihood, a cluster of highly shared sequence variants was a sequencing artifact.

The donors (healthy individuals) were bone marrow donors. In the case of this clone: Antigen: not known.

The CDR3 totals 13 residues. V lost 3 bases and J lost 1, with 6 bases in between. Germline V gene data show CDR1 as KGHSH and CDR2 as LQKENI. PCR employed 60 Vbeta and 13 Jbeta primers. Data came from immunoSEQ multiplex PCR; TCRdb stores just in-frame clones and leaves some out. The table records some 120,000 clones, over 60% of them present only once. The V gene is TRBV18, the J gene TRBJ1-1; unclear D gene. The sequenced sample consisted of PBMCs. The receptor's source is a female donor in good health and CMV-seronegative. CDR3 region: CASSPTRNTEAFF. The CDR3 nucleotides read TGTGCCAGCTCACCGACTCGGAACACTGAAGCTTTCTTT.